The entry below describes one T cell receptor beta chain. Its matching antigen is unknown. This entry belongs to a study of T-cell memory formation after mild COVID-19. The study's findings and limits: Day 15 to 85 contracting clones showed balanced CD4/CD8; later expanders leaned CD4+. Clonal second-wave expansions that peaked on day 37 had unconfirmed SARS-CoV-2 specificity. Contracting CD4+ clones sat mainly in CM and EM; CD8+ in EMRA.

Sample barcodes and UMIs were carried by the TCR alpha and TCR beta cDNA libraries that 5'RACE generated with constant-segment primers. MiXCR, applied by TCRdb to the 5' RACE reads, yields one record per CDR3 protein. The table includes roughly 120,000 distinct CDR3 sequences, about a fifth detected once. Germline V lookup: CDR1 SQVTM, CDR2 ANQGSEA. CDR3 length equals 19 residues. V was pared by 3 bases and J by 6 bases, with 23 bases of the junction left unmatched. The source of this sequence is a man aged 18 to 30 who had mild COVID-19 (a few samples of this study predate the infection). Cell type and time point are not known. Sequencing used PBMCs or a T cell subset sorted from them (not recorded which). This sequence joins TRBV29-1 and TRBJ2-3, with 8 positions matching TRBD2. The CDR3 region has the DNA TGCAGCGTTGATGGGCTAGCGGGTCTTTTCGGGGAAGTCGAGGATACGCAGTATTTT. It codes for CSVDGLAGLFGEVEDTQYF.